These 4 T cell receptor beta chains came from one sample sequenced in a study of blood T cell repertoires in COVID-19. Some clones are missing from TCRdb's copy, which holds only in-frame ones; the method was immunoSEQ multiplex PCR. This sample yields more than 100,000 clones, of which approximately 90% are seen a single time; over 15% belongs to the top ten. Sequencing was performed on peripheral blood. The receptors originated from a woman aged 80 or over in a cohort sampled during active COVID-19.

The CDR3 DNA reads as TGTGCCACCAGTGATCCCGGGAGGGCCAGGAATGAGCAGTTCTTC. Its translation is CATSDPGRARNEQFF. The chain is built from TRBV24-1 and TRBJ2-1, with 8 bases lining up with TRBD2. From germline, CDR1 is KGHDR and CDR2 SFDVKD. The junction had 7 bases not matched to a gene; V was cut back by 3 bases and J by 7 bases. CDR3 length equals 15 residues.

The chain links TRBV5-6 to TRBJ1-2, with no clear D. Trimming removed 4 bases from V and 3 bases from J, with 7 bases in between. This CDR3 spans 12 amino acids. Germline-derived CDR1 and CDR2 are SGHDT and YYEEEE. CDR3 region: CASSQRDYGYTF. The CDR3 region has the DNA TGTGCCAGCAGCCAACGGGACTATGGCTACACCTTC.

V usage is TRBV27 and J usage is TRBJ2-2; 8 bases line up with TRBD2. This CDR3 has 15 residues. Trimming took 3 bases from V and 1 from J; bases not matched to a gene: 1. Per the germline V gene, CDR1 is MNHEY and CDR2 is SMNVEV (reference sequence). The CDR3 DNA follows: TGTGCCAGCAGTTTGGGACTAGTGAACACCGGGGAGCTGTTTTTT. It translates to CASSLGLVNTGELFF.

The rearrangement joins TRBV6-4 to TRBJ2-1, with TRBD2 as a possible D gene (6 bases). V dropped 3 bases and J dropped 6 bases, with 9 bases sitting between them. The CDR3 consists of 13 residues. The V gene's germline CDR1 is MRHNA and CDR2 SNTAGT. Here the CDR3 DNA reads TGTGCCAGCAGTGATAGGCGGGGCAATGAGCAGTTCTTC. The encoded protein is CASSDRRGNEQFF.